The clone carrying this T cell receptor beta chain came up many times. The antigen is not known. This entry comes from a study of Graves' ophthalmopathy and Graves' hyperthyroidism. Whole-study context: Before any treatment, peripheral blood was taken at the initial diagnosis. General study findings and limits: Blood also held most thyroid clonotypes expanded above 0.001 frequency.

RNA transcripts were the source from which TCR beta CDR3 regions were amplified. RT-PCR in the first round used HTBI primers; a second-round multiplex PCR followed. MiXCR, run by TCRdb on the multiplex PCR reads, gives a single entry per CDR3 protein. The repertoire holds about 340,000 distinct CDR3 sequences, with about a sixth as singletons. Every ophthalmopathy donor presented moderate-to-severe activity, CAS ≥3, NOSPECS ≥4 and duration under 3 months. The source of the PBMCs was roughly 10 ml of fresh peripheral blood. CDR1 is SGHRS, CDR2 YFSETQ, per germline. Between the trimmed V and J ends, which lost 0 bases and 6 bases, there was a span of 11 bases. CDR3 size: 14 residues.

The rearrangement joins TRBV5-1 to TRBJ2-3; no clear D gene. The sample was peripheral blood. The TCR comes from an adult man with Graves' ophthalmopathy. The chain's CDR3 is CASSLARPDDTQYF. DNA for the CDR3: TGCGCCAGCAGCTTGGCCCGACCGGATGATACGCAGTATTTT. The variable domain in full, completed from reference TRBV5-1 and TRBJ2-3, reads KAGVTQTPRYLIKTRGQQVTLSCSPISGHRSVSWYQQTPGQGLQFLFEYFSETQRNKGNFPGRFSGRQFSNSRSEMNVSTLELGDSALYLCASSLARPDDTQYFGPGTRLTVL.